This is a list of T cell receptor beta chains from one sample in a study of shared clonotypes between healthy human individuals. TCRdb's table, derived via immunoSEQ multiplex PCR, lists solely in-frame clones and lacks some. Here the sample spans 2.3 million or so clones, just over 90% being singletons. Sequencing was carried out using naive CD4+ T cells from PBMCs. The receptors shown here come from a man between 18 and 35 years old in good health. Some clones in this sample may be carry-over from other donors' samples. Each CDR3 is given with its conserved first and last residue. A D gene is named only where the DNA matches it firmly. The size entry is marked missing in some rows and otherwise reads once, few, many or a size class.

J gene | D gene | clone size | V gene | CDR3 protein | CDR3 DNA
TRBJ1-1 | - | - | TRBV28 | CASSLRRRGEAFF | TGTGCCAGCAGTTTACGGCGGAGGGGGGAAGCTTTCTTT
TRBJ2-7 | - | - | TRBV19 | CASSTPGGEQYF | TGTGCCAGTAGTACCCCCGGGGGCGAGCAGTACTTC
TRBJ1-4 | TRBD1 | - | TRBV4-1 | CASSPTGTGGEKLFF | TGCGCCAGCAGCCCGACCGGGACAGGGGGCGAAAAACTGTTTTTT
TRBJ2-1 | - | few | TRBV9 | CASSASGQTYNEQFF | TGTGCCAGCAGTGCCAGCGGGCAAACCTACAATGAGCAGTTCTTC
TRBJ2-1 | - | - | TRBV18 | CASSSERVYNEQFF | TGTGCCAGCTCATCTGAAAGAGTTTACAATGAGCAGTTCTTC
TRBJ2-2 | - | - | TRBV28 | CASTRTRGGAYTGELFF | TGTGCCAGCACCCGAACCCGAGGGGGGGCATACACCGGGGAGCTGTTTTTT
TRBJ1-1 | - | - | TRBV9 | CASSSQGSTEAFF | TGTGCCAGCAGCTCTCAGGGGAGCACTGAAGCTTTCTTT
TRBJ1-2 | - | - | TRBV5-1 | CASSLGGILNYGYTF | TGCGCCAGCAGCTTAGGCGGGATACTAAACTATGGCTACACCTTC
TRBJ2-3 | TRBD2 | - | TRBV5-4 | CASSLGLAGTDTQYF | TGTGCCAGCAGCCTAGGACTAGCGGGCACAGATACGCAGTATTTT
TRBJ2-4 | - | - | TRBV4-2 | CASSQDLVTENIQYF | TGTGCCAGCAGCCAAGATTTAGTAACGGAAAACATTCAGTACTTC
TRBJ2-1 | - | - | TRBV10-3 | CAISGTMNEQFF | TGTGCCATCAGTGGGACTATGAATGAGCAGTTCTTC
TRBJ1-5 | - | - | TRBV10-3 | CAISEFRSRGQPQHF | TGTGCCATCAGTGAGTTCAGGTCCCGGGGTCAGCCCCAGCATTTT
TRBJ2-3 | - | once | TRBV7-9 | CASSSRGSADTQYF | TGTGCCAGCAGCTCCCGAGGTAGCGCAGATACGCAGTATTTT
TRBJ2-3 | - | - | TRBV27 | CASSRRVLSTDTQYF | TGTGCCAGCAGTCGAAGGGTACTCAGCACAGATACGCAGTATTTT
TRBJ2-7 | TRBD1 | - | TRBV28 | CASSTPGQAPYEQYF | TGTGCCAGCAGCACACCGGGACAGGCCCCCTACGAGCAGTACTTC
TRBJ2-7 | - | few | TRBV2 | CASSVPYEQYF | TGTGCCAGCAGTGTCCCCTACGAGCAGTACTTC